The 17 T cell receptor beta chains reported below all come from one sample, sequenced in a study of T cell responses to AZD1222 COVID-19 vaccine. The table came from immunoSEQ multiplex PCR; TCRdb's copy has only in-frame clones and leaves some out. The data show 100,000 to 150,000 clones, 80% to 95% seen once. Sequenced here: peripheral blood, sampled on day 0 of MenACWY control vaccination. These receptor sequences come from an adult in good health.

This chain joins TRBV12-3 or TRBV12-4 and TRBJ1-1; a weak D match, TRBD1 (5 bases). This CDR3 spans 13 amino acids. V dropped 6 bases and J dropped 10 bases, with 18 bases sitting between them. DNA of the CDR3: TGTGCCAGCAGCCCACCCCGGGGGAGAGGAGCTTTCTTT. It specifies CASSPPRGRGAFF.

The chain carries TRBV7-2 and TRBJ2-5; TRBD2 aligns across 8 bases. From germline, CDR1 is SGHTA and CDR2 FQGNSA. The CDR3 is 14 residues long. Germline trimming cut 6 bases from V and 1 base from J; bases unmatched to any gene: 4. CDR3 loop: CASSPGLAQETQYF. CDR3 coding DNA: TGTGCCAGCAGTCCAGGACTAGCCCAAGAGACCCAGTACTTC.

This chain joins TRBV6-5 and TRBJ2-2, with D perhaps TRBD1 (6 bases). Germline CDR1 is MNHEY and CDR2 is SVGAGI. V lost 6 bases and J 3 bases, leaving 11 bases between the germline ends. The CDR3 covers 14 residues. The CDR3 nucleotides read TGTGCCAGCAGCTTCAGGGGATACACCGGGGAGCTGTTTTTT. Its protein is CASSFRGYTGELFF.

The chain has TRBV7-8 and TRBJ1-2; 7 positions agree with TRBD1. The germline CDR1 and CDR2 sequences are SGHVS and FQNEAQ. CDR3 length: 16 amino acids. J was trimmed by 4 bases and V by 1 base; bases with no gene match: 9. The chain's CDR3 is CASSLVDRDSFYGYTF. CDR3 in DNA: TGTGCCAGCAGCTTAGTAGACCGGGACAGCTTCTATGGCTACACCTTC.

This rearrangement joins TRBV3-1 (or the pseudogene TRBV3-2) to TRBJ2-5; D not resolved. CDR3 length equals 13 residues. Per germline, CDR1 LGHDT and CDR2 YNNKEL (reference sequence). Trimming shortened V by 3 bases and J by 1 base, and 6 bases separated the two germline ends. As DNA, the CDR3 is TGTGCCAGCAGCCAGTACAGCCAAGAGACCCAGTACTTC. Protein: CASSQYSQETQYF.

In DNA form, the CDR3 reads TGTGCCACCAGCAGAGATCTGGACAGGGGCGTTATGATCTATGGCTACACCTTC. Its protein product is CATSRDLDRGVMIYGYTF. The rearrangement joins TRBV15 to TRBJ1-2; 9 nucleotides match TRBD1. The CDR3 extends over 18 amino acids. Trimming removed 0 bases from V and 4 bases from J; junction bases left unmatched: 12. Germline V lookup: CDR1 LNHNV, CDR2 YYDKDF (reference sequence). The full variable domain, completed using reference TRBV15 and TRBJ1-2, is DAMVIQNPRYQVTQFGKPVTLSCSQTLNHNVMYWYQQKSSQAPKLLFHYYDKDFNNEADTPDNFQSRRPNTSFCFLDIRSPGLGDTAMYLCATSRDLDRGVMIYGYTFGSGTRLTVV.

The chain joins TRBV7-6 to TRBJ1-1, with unresolved D. Trimming removed 2 bases from V and 1 base from J, with 17 bases in between. The CDR3 is made up of 17 amino acids. CDR1 and CDR2 (germline): SGHVS, FNYEAQ. CDR3 nucleotide sequence: TGTGCCAGCAGCTTAAATCCCCTACACAACTCGAACACTGAAGCTTTCTTT. Protein sequence: CASSLNPLHNSNTEAFF.

The J gene is TRBJ2-7, the V gene TRBV7-2, with D possibly matching TRBD1 (6 bases). Germline V CDR1 and CDR2: SGHTA, FQGNSA. Trimming left V 3 bases short and J 0 bases short, with 12 bases between. This CDR3 spans 15 amino acids. CDR3 amino acids: CASSFGTLFSYEQYF. CDR3 DNA: TGTGCCAGCAGCTTCGGGACACTCTTCTCCTACGAGCAGTACTTC.

The chain employs TRBV9 and TRBJ2-5; 7 bases fit TRBD2. Germline loops: CDR1 SGDLS, CDR2 YYNGEE. The CDR3 totals 13 residues. V lost 8 bases and J lost 2; bases outside the gene matches: 6. The CDR3 DNA sequence: TGTGCCAGTCAGCGGGACCCGCAAGAGACCCAGTACTTC. As protein: CASQRDPQETQYF. Supplemented by reference TRBV9 and TRBJ2-5, the full variable domain reads DSGVTQTPKHLITATGQRVTLRCSPRSGDLSVYWYQQSLDQGLQFLIQYYNGEERAKGNILERFSAQQFPDLHSELNLSSLELGDSALYFCASQRDPQETQYFGPGTRLLVL.

V is TRBV11-1 and J is TRBJ2-3; tentatively, D is TRBD2 (6 bases). The V gene lost 0 bases and the J gene lost 2 bases, with 15 bases spanning the gap. The CDR3 contains 17 residues. From germline, CDR1 is SGHAT and CDR2 FQDESV (reference sequence). The CDR3 spells CASSLARSGIDTDTQYF. The CDR3 DNA reads as TGTGCCAGCAGCTTAGCGCGTAGCGGAATAGACACAGATACGCAGTATTTT.

This clone was counted between two and nine times. The J gene is TRBJ2-7, the V gene TRBV7-9; D possibly uses TRBD1 or TRBD2 (5 bases each). Germline-derived CDR1 and CDR2 are SEHNR and FQNEAQ (reference sequence). There are 17 residues in the CDR3. V was pared by 5 bases and J by 2 bases, with 22 bases between. The CDR3 spells CASSGSGTPPPAYEQYV. CDR3 sequence (DNA): TGTGCCAGCAGCGGTTCCGGGACGCCACCGCCCGCCTACGAGCAGTACGTC.

The gene calls are TRBV4-1 and TRBJ1-6; D remains unclear. The ends were cut back, 1 base at V and 8 bases at J, with 9 bases in the middle. Per the germline V gene, CDR1 is MGHRA and CDR2 is YSYEKL. The CDR3 is made up of 14 amino acids. CDR3 residues: CASSQVFPDSPLHF. The CDR3 DNA sequence: TGCGCCAGCAGCCAAGTTTTCCCAGATTCACCCCTCCACTTT.

Only a few counts were recorded for this clone. V is TRBV2 and J is TRBJ2-7; D is possibly TRBD1 (5 bases). This CDR3 is 15 amino acids long. With 3 bases removed from V and 3 bases from J, the gap between germline ends came to 15 bases. Germline CDR1 reads SNHLY; CDR2 reads FYNNEI. CDR3 bases: TGTGCCAGCAGTGACGACCCACAGGTGGACTACGAGCAGTACGTC. The encoded protein is CASSDDPQVDYEQYV.

In DNA form, the CDR3 reads TGTGCCAGCAGCGTAGCTGGGGGAGTCCGGGAGACCCAGTACTTC. It specifies CASSVAGGVRETQYF. This chain uses TRBV9 with TRBJ2-5; the D gene could be TRBD1 or TRBD2 (5 bases each). Trimming cost V 0 bases and J 5 bases, with 14 bases left between them. Germline values: CDR1 SGDLS, CDR2 YYNGEE. The CDR3 extends over 15 amino acids.

The gene calls are TRBV21-1 and TRBJ1-6; the table's TRBD1 call for D was not verified on the DNA. TRBV21-1 is an annotated pseudogene. The CDR3 consists of 17 residues. The CDR3 region is CASSETGACSYNSPLHF. In DNA form, the CDR3 reads TGTGCCAGCAGCGAAACAGGGGCATGCTCCTATAATTCACCCCTCCACTTT.

V is TRBV6-1 and J is TRBJ2-7; 8 bases are shared with TRBD1. The V and J ends lost 3 bases and 6 bases, in that order; junction bases with no gene match: 4. Germline V CDR1 and CDR2: MNHNS, SASEGT. The CDR3 has 13 residues. The CDR3 is CASSETGEREQYV. The CDR3 DNA follows: TGTGCCAGCAGTGAGACAGGGGAACGCGAGCAGTACGTC.

V gene TRBV12-3 or TRBV12-4 combines with J gene TRBJ1-3; D is uncertain. The CDR3 covers 11 residues. V was trimmed by 7 bases and J by 3 bases, leaving 4 bases between them. CDR3 sequence (DNA): TGTGCCAGCACGGATGGAAACACCATATATTTT. This codes for CASTDGNTIYF.